The present entry profiles one T cell receptor (beta chain) with its context. Its antigen is still unknown. These data are taken from a study of radiation and T cells in renal cell carcinoma. Study results and caveats: In blood, top tumor clones expanded by 2 weeks, shrinking by 4.

The time point here: blood 2 weeks post-SBRT. Treatment: 15 Gy SBRT to primary tumor, nephrectomy 4 weeks later. The V segment lost 8 bases and the J segment 1 base; nucleotides outside the gene matches: 4. Germline V gives CDR1 LNHDA, CDR2 SQIVND (reference sequence). There are 14 residues in the CDR3. The table came from immunoSEQ multiplex PCR; TCRdb's copy has only in-frame clones and leaves some out. The data contain some 120,000 clones, 80% to 90% of them singletons. This TCR was recovered from a woman in her sixties or seventies with renal cell carcinoma. The J gene is TRBJ1-5, the V gene TRBV19; 8 bases fit TRBD1. The sequences come from blood, collected from a patient whose treatment included radiotherapy and nephrectomy. The CDR3 sequence is CASAQGVSNQPQHF. In DNA form, the CDR3 reads TGTGCCAGTGCACAGGGGGTAAGCAATCAGCCCCAGCATTTT.